The 13 T cell receptor beta chains below come from one sample, sequenced in a study of cytomegalovirus exposure and HLA in healthy donors (TCRdb year 2017). Library construction relied on the immunoSEQ multiplex PCR assay. TCRdb's version of the immuneACCESS table is confined to in-frame rearrangements and falls short of the full clone set. An unresolved V gene accounts for under half of the shortfall where checked; the remainder is of unknown origin. This sample comprises about 330,000 clones, about 85% of them detected only once. The top ten constitute more than 0.9% of the sample. The sample consisted of PBMCs. These receptors came from a woman aged 25-40 years in good health and CMV-seropositive.

The rearrangement links TRBV10-3 to TRBJ1-5, with a weak D call TRBD1 (5 bases). Germline CDR1 is ENHRY and CDR2 is SYGVKD. The CDR3 has 15 amino acids. Trimming cost V 11 bases and J 3 bases, with 20 bases left between them. The chain's CDR3 is CAAQAGDGDNQPQHF. The DNA for the CDR3 is TGTGCCGCCCAGGCTGGGGACGGGGACAATCAGCCCCAGCATTTT.

J is TRBJ2-1 and V is TRBV18, with D unclear. V lost 1 base, J lost 4 bases, and 11 bases lay in between. The germline gives CDR1 KGHSH, CDR2 LQKENI. The CDR3 sequence is 15 residues long. CDR3 coding DNA: TGTGCCAGCTCACCACAGGAGCCAATTTACAATGAGCAGTTCTTC. Encoded protein: CASSPQEPIYNEQFF.

V usage is TRBV5-4 and J usage is TRBJ2-2, with D perhaps matching TRBD1 (8 bases). The CDR3 length is 16 residues. Trimming removed 4 bases at V and 5 bases at J, with 18 bases between. Per germline, CDR1 SGHNT and CDR2 YYREEE (reference sequence). The CDR3 here is CASSLRQGRGTGELFF. The CDR3 nucleotides read TGTGCCAGCAGCCTAAGACAGGGGAGGGGAACCGGGGAGCTGTTTTTT. Variable domain in full (rest from reference TRBV5-4 and TRBJ2-2): ETGVTQSPTHLIKTRGQQVTLRCSSQSGHNTVSWYQQALGQGPQFIFQYYREEENGRGNFPPRFSGLQFPNYSSELNVNALELDDSALYLCASSLRQGRGTGELFFGEGSRLTVL.

This clone was counted a single time. The chain couples TRBV7-8 to TRBJ2-7, with 8 bases matching TRBD2. Germline V gene sequence: CDR1 SGHVS, CDR2 FQNEAQ. The CDR3 has 14 residues. With V trimmed by 1 base and J by 2 bases, 1 base remained unmatched. The CDR3, as DNA: TGTGCCAGCAGCTTAGAACTAGCGGCCTACGAGCAGTACTTC. Amino acids: CASSLELAAYEQYF. The variable domain in full, completed from reference TRBV7-8 and TRBJ2-7, reads GAGVSQSPRYKVAKRGQDVALRCDPISGHVSLFWYQQALGQGPEFLTYFQNEAQLDKSGLPSDRFFAERPEGSVSTLKIQRTQQEDSAVYLCASSLELAAYEQYFGPGTRLTVT.

V usage is TRBV7-9 and J usage is TRBJ2-6, with D unresolved. Germline-derived CDR1 and CDR2 are SEHNR and FQNEAQ (reference sequence). The CDR3 extends over 15 amino acids. The V gene lost 6 bases and the J gene lost 2 bases, with 11 bases spanning the gap. This chain's CDR3 is CASRPRSPGANVLTF. Written as DNA, the CDR3 is TGTGCCAGCAGGCCACGATCCCCTGGGGCCAACGTCCTGACTTTC.

The rearrangement uses TRBV19 and TRBJ1-2, with D possibly matching TRBD1 (6 bases). Trimming took 5 bases from V and 8 from J, leaving 12 bases between them. The V gene's germline CDR1 is LNHDA and CDR2 SQIVND (reference sequence). There are 12 residues in the CDR3. CDR3: CASSPGGGGYTF. The CDR3 bases are TGTGCCAGTAGTCCCGGTGGGGGCGGCTACACCTTC. Supplemented by reference TRBV19 and TRBJ1-2, the full variable domain reads DGGITQSPKYLFRKEGQNVTLSCEQNLNHDAMYWYRQDPGQGLRLIYYSQIVNDFQKGDIAEGYSVSREKKESFPLTVTSAQKNPTAFYLCASSPGGGGYTFGSGTRLTVV.

The genes are TRBV10-2 and TRBJ1-5; D remains ambiguous. Germline V gives CDR1 WSHSY, CDR2 SAAADI. V shed 4 bases and J shed 0 bases, with 10 bases lying between them. This CDR3 is 15 amino acids long. CDR3 nucleotides: TGCGCCAGCAGTGTCGCAGCCAATAGCAATCAGCCCCAGCATTTT. Translation gives CASSVAANSNQPQHF.

The V gene is TRBV19, the J gene TRBJ1-5; 8 bases agree with TRBD1. The CDR3 sequence is 16 residues long. Germline CDR1 LNHDA, CDR2 SQIVND (reference sequence). Unmatched junction bases numbered 6, after V lost 5 bases and J lost 0 bases. The CDR3 DNA follows: TGTGCCAGTAGTCCACTCAGGGGGCCTAGCAATCAGCCCCAGCATTTT. As protein: CASSPLRGPSNQPQHF. Complete variable domain (other parts from reference TRBV19 and TRBJ1-5): DGGITQSPKYLFRKEGQNVTLSCEQNLNHDAMYWYRQDPGQGLRLIYYSQIVNDFQKGDIAEGYSVSREKKESFPLTVTSAQKNPTAFYLCASSPLRGPSNQPQHFGDGTRLSIL.

Here the CDR3 reads CASSQDHQGEAFF. The CDR3 DNA reads TGTGCCAGCAGCCAAGATCATCAGGGGGAAGCTTTCTTT. V and J are TRBV4-2 and TRBJ1-1; TRBD1 might be the D (6 bases). Trimming removed 0 bases at V and 8 bases at J, with 10 bases between. Germline values: CDR1 LGHNA, CDR2 YNFKEQ. The CDR3 extends over 13 amino acids.

The chain joins TRBV4-2 to TRBJ1-2; D might be TRBD1 (5 bases). V was shortened by 0 bases and J by 7 bases, with 12 bases between the two germline ends. The V gene's germline CDR1 is LGHNA and CDR2 YNFKEQ. The CDR3 runs 14 residues. The CDR3 DNA is TGTGCCAGCAGCCAAGAAACACGGGGCTCTGGCTACACCTTC. It codes for CASSQETRGSGYTF.

The chain links TRBV30 to TRBJ1-5; 7 bases line up with TRBD1. This CDR3 has 14 residues. Germline CDR1 reads GTSNPN; CDR2 reads SVGIG (reference sequence). V lost 3 bases and J lost 3; bases outside the gene matches: 5. CDR3 coding DNA: TGTGCCTGGAGGGGGGACAGTGACAATCAGCCCCAGCATTTT. Translated, it gives CAWRGDSDNQPQHF.

CDR3 amino acids: CASSYGEGRAFF. CDR3 nucleotide sequence: TGTGCCAGCAGTTACGGGGAGGGTAGGGCTTTCTTT. This chain links TRBV6-5 with TRBJ1-1; D remains unclear. The V end lost 2 bases, the J end lost 11 bases, and 12 bases lay between the germline ends. Germline V gene data show CDR1 as MNHEY and CDR2 as SVGAGI. The CDR3 sequence is 12 residues long.

This chain's CDR3 is CASSEGTGEFYGYTF. CDR3 sequence (DNA): TGTGCCAGCAGTGAAGGGACAGGGGAGTTCTATGGCTACACCTTC. The V and J genes are TRBV2 and TRBJ1-2; 9 nucleotides align to TRBD1. Per the germline V gene, CDR1 is SNHLY and CDR2 is FYNNEI. The CDR3 sequence is 15 residues long. J gave up 4 bases and V 1 base, and 4 bases lay outside the gene matches.